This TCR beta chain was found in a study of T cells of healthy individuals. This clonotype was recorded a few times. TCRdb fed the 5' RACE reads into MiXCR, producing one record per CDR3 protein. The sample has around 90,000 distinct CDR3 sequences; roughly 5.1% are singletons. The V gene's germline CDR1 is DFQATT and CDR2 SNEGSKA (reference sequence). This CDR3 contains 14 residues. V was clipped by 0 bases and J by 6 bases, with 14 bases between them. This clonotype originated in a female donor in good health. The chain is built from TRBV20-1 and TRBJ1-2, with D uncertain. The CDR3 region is CSARDTSGRNGYTF. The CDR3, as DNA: TGCAGTGCTAGAGATACGTCCGGACGGAATGGCTACACCTTC.